A selection of T cell receptor beta chains follows, all from one sample in a study of prognosis after radiotherapy for stage I lung cancer. TCRdb re-derived calls from the multiplex PCR reads in MiXCR, one entry per CDR3 protein. The data hold about 12,000 distinct CDR3 sequences, with 54% observed a single time. The material was PBMCs, obtained before or after stereotactic body radiation therapy (not recorded which). The source of these receptors is a donor over 45 with non-small cell lung cancer. The CDR3 runs from the conserved cysteine through the conserved F or W. D genes are given only for firm matches. Size is omitted from some rows. Given values are once, few, many or a class for expanded clones.

clone_size d_call j_call v_call cdr3_nt cdr3_aa
. . TRBJ2-7 TRBV15 TGTGCCACCAGCAGAGGGGGGACACAGGCCGAGCAGTACTTC CATSRGGTQAEQYF
. . TRBJ1-1 TRBV20-1 TGCAGTGCCCACCGAACAGGGCAGGATCCCACTGAAGCTTTCTTT CSAHRTGQDPTEAFF
. . TRBJ2-2 TRBV3-1 TGTGCCACTAGTACGGGCGCGAACACCGGGGAGCTGTTTTTT CATSTGANTGELFF
many TRBD1 TRBJ1-2 TRBV29-1 TGCAGCGTTGACGGACCGGGACAGGGCTACGGCTACACCTTC CSVDGPGQGYGYTF
. TRBD2 TRBJ2-1 TRBV5-1 TGCGCCAGCAGCTCCTTGGGGGGGAATGAGCAGTTCTTC CASSSLGGNEQFF
. TRBD1 TRBJ2-7 TRBV27 TGTGCCAGCAGTCCCGATTGGACAGGGGTCTACGAGCAGTACTTC CASSPDWTGVYEQYF
. . TRBJ2-7 TRBV6-1 TGTGCCAGCAGTGAGGCTCAGCTCGAGCAGTACTTC CASSEAQLEQYF
medium-sized TRBD1 TRBJ2-2 TRBV13 TGTGCCAGCAGGCAGGGGGCGGTCGGGGAGCTGTTTTTT CASRQGAVGELFF
. . TRBJ2-3 TRBV27 TGTGCCAGCAGAAGAGGGGTCACAGATACGCGGTATTTT CASRRGVTDTRYF
many TRBD1 TRBJ1-1 TRBV29-1 TGCAGCGTTGAATTGGGACAGGGAATCGGAGCTTTCTTT CSVELGQGIGAFF
. TRBD2 TRBJ2-7 TRBV7-2 TGTGCCAGCAGCTTAGGCCCCTCCGTCAGCGGGAGACCCTACGAGCAGTACTTC CASSLGPSVSGRPYEQYF
. . TRBJ2-1 TRBV24-1 TGTGCCACAAGGGGGTACAATGAGCAGTTCTTC CATRGYNEQFF
many TRBD2 TRBJ2-7 TRBV5-1 TGCGCCAGCAGCCCCCGGGGGGGGACCCAACCCGAGCAGTACTTC CASSPRGGTQPEQYF
medium-sized TRBD2 TRBJ2-7 TRBV28 TGTGCCAGCAGTCGGACTAGCGGCTCCTACGAGCAGTACTTC CASSRTSGSYEQYF
many . TRBJ1-1 TRBV29-1 TGCAGCGCCCCCTCCGGGGCGAACACTGAAGCTTTCTTT CSAPSGANTEAFF
once . TRBJ2-7 TRBV20-1 TGCAGTGCTAGAGATATCGAGTGGGACGTTGGAATCTACGAGCAGTACTTC CSARDIEWDVGIYEQYF